This T cell receptor (beta chain) was found in a study of cytomegalovirus exposure and HLA in healthy donors. The CDR3 consists of 14 residues. Trimming at V came to 4 bases and at J to 5 bases, leaving 8 bases not matched to a gene. Per germline, CDR1 SGHNT and CDR2 YYREEE (reference sequence). This clone came up a few times. The antigen remains undetermined. Different DNA sequences within this sample yield the same CDR3. The PCR made use of 60 Vbeta and 13 Jbeta primers. Original handling: A follow-up analysis tallied 70 million to 80 million unique TCR beta chains, approximately 11 million shared. The repertoire was sequenced with immunoSEQ multiplex PCR; TCRdb's copy has only in-frame clones and lacks some. The D gene and trimming were derived from the DNA, and the V and J assignments and clone size from that table. This sample has about 150,000 clones, with roughly 10% found just once. General observations from the study: Reported results showed that the classifier diagnosed cytomegalovirus status with high specificity and sensitivity. For TCR beta chains, V- and J-gene trimming was later linked to a missense DCLRE1C variant.

This clonotype was sampled from a man in his forties or fifties in good health and CMV-seronegative. Sequencing was performed on PBMCs. The chain has TRBV5-4 and TRBJ2-5; TRBD1 agrees at 7 bases. In nucleotides, the CDR3 is TGTGCCAGCAGCCGGCAGGGGGTCGGGGAGACCCAGTACTTC. Residues: CASSRQGVGETQYF.